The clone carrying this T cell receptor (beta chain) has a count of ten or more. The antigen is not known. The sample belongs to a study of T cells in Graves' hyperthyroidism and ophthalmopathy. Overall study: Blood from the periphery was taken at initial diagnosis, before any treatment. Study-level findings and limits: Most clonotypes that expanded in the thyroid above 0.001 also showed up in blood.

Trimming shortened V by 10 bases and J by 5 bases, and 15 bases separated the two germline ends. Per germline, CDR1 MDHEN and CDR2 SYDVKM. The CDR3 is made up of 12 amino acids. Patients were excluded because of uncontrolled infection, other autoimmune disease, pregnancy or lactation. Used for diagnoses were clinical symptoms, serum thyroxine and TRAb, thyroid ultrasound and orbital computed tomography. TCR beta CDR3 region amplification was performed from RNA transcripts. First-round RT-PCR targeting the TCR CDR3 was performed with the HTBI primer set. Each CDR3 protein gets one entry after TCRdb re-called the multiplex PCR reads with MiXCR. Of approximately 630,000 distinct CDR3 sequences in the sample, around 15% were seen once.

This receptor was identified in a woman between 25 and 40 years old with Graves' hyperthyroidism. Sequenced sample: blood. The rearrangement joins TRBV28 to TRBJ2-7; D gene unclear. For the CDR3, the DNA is TGTGCCACCCAGTTGGGCGCGAACGAGCAGTACTTC. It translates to CATQLGANEQYF.